This TCR beta chain was retrieved from a study of T cell repertoires in cytomegalovirus infection. The wider study: Evidence of both CMV infection and a matching HLA type came from public TCR beta signatures.

The CDR3 has 16 residues. Germline CDR1 reads SGHTA; CDR2 reads FQGNSA. V lost 5 bases, J lost 3 bases, and 10 bases stayed unmatched. General study results and limits: Clonotypes of TCR beta that were HLA-C-restricted and CMV-specific dominated the ex vivo response.

TCRdb analysed the reads with MiXCR anew, one entry per CDR3 protein. The data hold a few hundred thousand distinct CDR3 sequences, with around 35% observed a single time. In the case of this clonotype: Its specificity is unknown.

The V gene is TRBV7-2, the J gene TRBJ2-1; 7 bases are a match to TRBD2. The sequence derives from a human donor in good health (CMV status not recorded). Some clones in this sample may be carry-over from other donors' samples. The starting material was cultured PBMCs, obtained from culture after CMV antigen stimulation. CDR3: CASSPSGGGRYNEQFF. The CDR3 bases are TGTGCCAGCAGCCCGTCGGGGGGAGGGCGCTACAATGAGCAGTTCTTC.